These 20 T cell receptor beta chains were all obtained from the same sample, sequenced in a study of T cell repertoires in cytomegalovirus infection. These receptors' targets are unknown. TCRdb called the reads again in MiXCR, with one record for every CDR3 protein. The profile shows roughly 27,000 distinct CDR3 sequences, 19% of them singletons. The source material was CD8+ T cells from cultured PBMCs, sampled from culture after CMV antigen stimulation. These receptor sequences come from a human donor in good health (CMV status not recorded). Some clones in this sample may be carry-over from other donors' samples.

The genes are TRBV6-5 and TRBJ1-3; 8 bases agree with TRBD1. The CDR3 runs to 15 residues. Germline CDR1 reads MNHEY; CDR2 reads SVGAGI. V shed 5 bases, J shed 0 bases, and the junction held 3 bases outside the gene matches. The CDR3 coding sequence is TGTGCCAGCAGTCCGACAGGGGACTCTGGAAACACCATATATTTT. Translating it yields CASSPTGDSGNTIYF.

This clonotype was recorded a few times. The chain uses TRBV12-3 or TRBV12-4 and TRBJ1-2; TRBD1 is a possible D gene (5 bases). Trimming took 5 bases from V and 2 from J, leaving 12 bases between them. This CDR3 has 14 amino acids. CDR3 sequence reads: CASSLLAGNYGYTF. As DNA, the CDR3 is TGTGCCAGCAGTCTCCTAGCAGGGAACTATGGCTACACCTTC.

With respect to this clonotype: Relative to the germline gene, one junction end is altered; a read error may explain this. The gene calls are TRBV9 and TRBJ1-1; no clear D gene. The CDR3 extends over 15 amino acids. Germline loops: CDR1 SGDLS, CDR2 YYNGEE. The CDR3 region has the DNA TGTGCCAGCAGCGTGAGTGAGGGAGTGAAGACTGAAGCTTTCTTT. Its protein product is CASSVSEGVKTEAFF.

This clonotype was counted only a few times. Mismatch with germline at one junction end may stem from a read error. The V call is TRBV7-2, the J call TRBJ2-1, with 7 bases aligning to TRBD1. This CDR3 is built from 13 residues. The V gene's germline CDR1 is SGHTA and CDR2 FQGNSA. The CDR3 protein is CACSQGGPREQFF. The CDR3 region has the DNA TGTGCCTGCAGCCAAGGGGGCCCCCGAGAGCAGTTCTTC.

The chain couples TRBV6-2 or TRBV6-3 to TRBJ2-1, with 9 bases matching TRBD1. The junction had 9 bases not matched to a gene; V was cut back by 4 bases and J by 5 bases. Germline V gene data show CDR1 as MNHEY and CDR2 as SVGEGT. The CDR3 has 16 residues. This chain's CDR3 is CASSLTQGAGNNEQFF. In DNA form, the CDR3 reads TGTGCCAGCAGTTTGACACAGGGGGCTGGAAACAATGAGCAGTTCTTC.

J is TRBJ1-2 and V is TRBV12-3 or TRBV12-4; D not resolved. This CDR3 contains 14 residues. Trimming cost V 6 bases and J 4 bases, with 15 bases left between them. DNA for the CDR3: TGTGCCAGCAGCGATCGGTCGGGCGGCTATGGCTACACCTTC. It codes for CASSDRSGGYGYTF.

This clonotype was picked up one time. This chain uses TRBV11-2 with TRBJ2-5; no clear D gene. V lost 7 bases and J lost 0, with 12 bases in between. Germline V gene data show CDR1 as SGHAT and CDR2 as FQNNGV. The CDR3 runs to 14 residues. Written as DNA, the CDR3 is TGTGCCAGCACCCCCCCGGGCCACCAAGAGACCCAGTACTTC. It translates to CASTPPGHQETQYF.

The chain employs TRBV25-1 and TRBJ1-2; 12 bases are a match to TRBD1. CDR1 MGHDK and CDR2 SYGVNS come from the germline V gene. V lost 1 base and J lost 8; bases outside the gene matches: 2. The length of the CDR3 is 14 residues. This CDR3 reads CASSEWDRGRGYTF. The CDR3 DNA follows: TGTGCCAGCAGTGAATGGGACAGGGGGCGCGGCTACACCTTC.

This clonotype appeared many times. The CDR3 reads CASSLLAETQYF. The CDR3 DNA reads as TGCGCCAGCAGTCTACTAGCGGAGACCCAGTACTTC. This sequence joins TRBV5-1 and TRBJ2-5, with TRBD2 matching 7 bases. This CDR3 spans 12 amino acids. Germline V gene lookup returns CDR1 SGHRS and CDR2 YFSETQ. J lost 5 bases, V lost 5 bases, and 3 bases had no gene match.

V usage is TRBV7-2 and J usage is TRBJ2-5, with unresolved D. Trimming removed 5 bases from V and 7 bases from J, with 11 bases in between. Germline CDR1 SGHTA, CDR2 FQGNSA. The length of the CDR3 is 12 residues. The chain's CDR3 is CASSPGRVTQYF. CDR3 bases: TGTGCCAGCAGCCCCGGTCGAGTGACCCAGTACTTC.

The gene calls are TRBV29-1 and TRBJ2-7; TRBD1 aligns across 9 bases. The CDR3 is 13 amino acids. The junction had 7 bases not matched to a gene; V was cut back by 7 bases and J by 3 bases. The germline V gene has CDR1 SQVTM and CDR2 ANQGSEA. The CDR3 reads CSAGGQGGYEQYF. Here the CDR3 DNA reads TGCAGCGCCGGGGGACAGGGTGGCTACGAGCAGTACTTC.

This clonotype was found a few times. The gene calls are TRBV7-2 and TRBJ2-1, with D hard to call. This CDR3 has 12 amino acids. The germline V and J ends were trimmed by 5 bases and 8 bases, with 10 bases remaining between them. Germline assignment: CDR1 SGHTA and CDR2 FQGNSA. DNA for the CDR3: TGTGCCAGCAGCCCCCCGGGTTATGAGCAGTTCTTC. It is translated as CASSPPGYEQFF. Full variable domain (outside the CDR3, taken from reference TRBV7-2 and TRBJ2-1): GAGVSQSPSNKVTEKGKDVELRCDPISGHTALYWYRQSLGQGLEFLIYFQGNSAPDKSGLPSDRFSAERTGGSVSTLTIQRTQQEDSAVYLCASSPPGYEQFFGPGTRLTVL.

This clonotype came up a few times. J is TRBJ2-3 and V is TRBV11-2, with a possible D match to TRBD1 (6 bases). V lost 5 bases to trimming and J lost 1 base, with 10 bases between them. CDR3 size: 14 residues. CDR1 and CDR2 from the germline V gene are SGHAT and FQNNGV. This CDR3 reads CASSQTGRTDTQYF. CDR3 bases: TGTGCCAGCAGCCAAACAGGGCGCACAGATACGCAGTATTTT.

CDR3 bases: TGTGCCAGCAGTTTGAAGGCGGGACCCACAGATACGCAGTATTTT. Its translation: CASSLKAGPTDTQYF. The chain links TRBV12-3 or TRBV12-4 to TRBJ2-3; a possible D gene is TRBD2 (6 bases). The ends were cut back, 3 bases at V and 2 bases at J, with 12 bases in the middle. This CDR3 is 15 amino acids long.

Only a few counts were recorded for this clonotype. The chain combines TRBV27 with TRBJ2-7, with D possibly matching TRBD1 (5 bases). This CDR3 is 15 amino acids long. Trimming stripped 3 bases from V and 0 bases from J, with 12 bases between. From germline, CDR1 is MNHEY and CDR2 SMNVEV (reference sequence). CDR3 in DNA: TGTGCCAGCAGTTTGGGGCACCCTTACTCCTACGAGCAGTACTTC. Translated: CASSLGHPYSYEQYF.

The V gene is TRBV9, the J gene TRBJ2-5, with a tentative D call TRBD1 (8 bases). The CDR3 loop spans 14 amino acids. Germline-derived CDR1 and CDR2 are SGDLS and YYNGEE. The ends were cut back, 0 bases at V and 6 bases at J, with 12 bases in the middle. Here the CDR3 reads CASSVDRGGKTQYF. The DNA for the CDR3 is TGTGCCAGCAGCGTAGACAGGGGGGGAAAGACCCAGTACTTC.

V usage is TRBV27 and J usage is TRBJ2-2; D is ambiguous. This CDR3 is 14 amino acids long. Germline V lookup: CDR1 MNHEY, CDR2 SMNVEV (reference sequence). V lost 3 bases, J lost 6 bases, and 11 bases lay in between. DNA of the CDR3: TGTGCCAGCAGTTTGGTAACCGGCTCCGGGGAGCTGTTTTTT. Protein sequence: CASSLVTGSGELFF.

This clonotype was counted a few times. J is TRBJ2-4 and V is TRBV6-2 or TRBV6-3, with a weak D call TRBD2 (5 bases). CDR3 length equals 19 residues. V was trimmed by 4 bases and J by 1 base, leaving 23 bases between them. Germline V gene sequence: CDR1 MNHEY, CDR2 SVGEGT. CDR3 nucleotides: TGTGCCAGCAGTTTAGATGGAGAATACGGGATGGGGGCCAAAAACATTCAGTACTTC. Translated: CASSLDGEYGMGAKNIQYF.

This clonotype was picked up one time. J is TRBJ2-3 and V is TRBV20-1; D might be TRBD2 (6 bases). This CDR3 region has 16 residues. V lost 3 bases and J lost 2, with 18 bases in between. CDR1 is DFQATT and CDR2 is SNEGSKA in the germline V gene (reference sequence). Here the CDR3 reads CSASPGGASNTDTQYF. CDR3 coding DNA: TGCAGTGCTAGTCCGGGCGGGGCCAGCAACACAGATACGCAGTATTTT.

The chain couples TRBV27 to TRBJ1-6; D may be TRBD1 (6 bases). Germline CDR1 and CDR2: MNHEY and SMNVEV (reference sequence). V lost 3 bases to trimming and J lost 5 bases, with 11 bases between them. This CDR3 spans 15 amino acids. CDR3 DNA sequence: TGTGCCAGCAGTTTTTACTACAGGGATAATTCACCCCTCCACTTT. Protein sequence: CASSFYYRDNSPLHF.